This T cell receptor beta chain was captured by sequencing in a study of CD8+ T cells in alopecia areata. Remarks on this clone: Its target is not known.

Isolated RNA was reverse transcribed into cDNA used as the sequencing template. The table came from immunoSEQ multiplex PCR; TCRdb's copy has only in-frame clones and leaves some out. The table records 150,000 to 200,000 clones, about 60% of them present only once. Study outcomes and limitations: Resident alphabeta T-cell populations of normal skin are likewise subject to sequencing in scalp samples. Researchers report lesional scalp, most notably alopecia totalis/universalis, outstripped normal scalp in clonality. Patients showed less clear TCR sequence sharing than mice, possibly partly because of HLA diversity.

CDR1 is SQVTM and CDR2 is ANQGSEA in the germline V gene. J gave up 5 bases and V 7 bases, and 9 bases lay outside the gene matches. The CDR3 consists of 13 residues. Sorting of PBMCs yielded the CD4+ and CD8+ T cells. The rearrangement links TRBV29-1 to TRBJ2-3; the match to TRBD1 covers 7 bases. The sequence was collected from a human donor in good health. Material for sequencing was CD4+ T cells sorted from blood. The CDR3 loop is CSASGQLVDTQYF. The CDR3 region has the DNA TGCAGCGCCTCGGGACAGCTAGTAGATACGCAGTATTTT.